The 10 T cell receptor beta chains given below trace back to one sample, sequenced in a study of response to subunit inactivated influenza vaccine. TCRdb ran MiXCR on the RT-PCR reads and lists one entry per CDR3 protein. The profile covers about 530,000 distinct CDR3 sequences, with approximately 12% appearing a single time and more than 8.5% taken by the ten largest. The starting material was PBMCs from blood, obtained on the day of vaccination. The receptor source for this set is a middle-aged man who received an inactivated influenza vaccine.

This clonotype was picked up many times. The chain recombines TRBV12-3 or TRBV12-4 with TRBJ1-2; 10 bases agree with TRBD1. The junction had 5 bases not matched to a gene; V was cut back by 6 bases and J by 7 bases. The CDR3 loop spans 13 amino acids. CDR3 nucleotide sequence: TGTGCCAGCAGCCCGACAGGGGGCTTTGGCTACACCTTC. It encodes CASSPTGGFGYTF.

This clonotype was recorded a few times. The gene calls are TRBV29-1 and TRBJ2-6; 8 nucleotides agree with TRBD1. This CDR3 has 17 residues. CDR1 is SQVTM, CDR2 ANQGSEA, per germline. After removal of 7 bases from V and 0 bases from J, the junction contained 11 bases not matched to a gene. As DNA, the CDR3 is TGCAGCGCCCTGGGGGACAGGCTCTACTCTGGGGCCAACGTCCTGACTTTC. Its translation: CSALGDRLYSGANVLTF.

This clonotype was seen ten or more times. The rearrangement joins TRBV4-3 to TRBJ2-1, with 10 bases identical to TRBD1. The V gene's germline CDR1 is LGHNA and CDR2 YSLEER. The ends lost 0 bases at V and 8 bases at J; junction bases unmatched: 7. CDR3 length: 16 residues. For the CDR3, the DNA is TGCGCCAGCAGCCAAGATGACAGGGGGCTTGGGGATGAGCAGTTCTTC. Its translation: CASSQDDRGLGDEQFF.

Comments on this clonotype: The junction shows a germline mismatch at one end, possibly a read error. V usage is TRBV29-1 and J usage is TRBJ1-4, with a possible D match to TRBD1 (5 bases). Germline V gene sequence: CDR1 SQVTM, CDR2 ANQGSEA. This CDR3 has 13 residues. The CDR3 sequence is CSVGGVTNEKVFF. CDR3 in DNA: TGCAGCGTTGGGGGGGTAACTAATGAAAAAGTGTTTTTT.

The chain couples TRBV6-5 to TRBJ2-5; D not certain. Germline lookup yields CDR1 MNHEY and CDR2 SVGAGI. CDR3 length: 14 residues. With 7 bases removed from V and 2 bases from J, the gap between germline ends came to 14 bases. CDR3 DNA: TGTGCCAGCAATTCGCCTGTCCTTCAAGAGACCCAGTACTTC. The encoded protein is CASNSPVLQETQYF.

This clonotype was seen only a few times. The chain combines TRBV5-1 with TRBJ2-7, with 13 bases aligning to TRBD2. The V and J ends lost 4 bases and 3 bases, in that order; junction bases with no gene match: 4. The germline V gene has CDR1 SGHRS and CDR2 YFSETQ. This CDR3 has 15 amino acids. This CDR3 is CASSTSGRAVYEQYF. The CDR3 DNA reads TGCGCCAGCAGCACTAGCGGGAGGGCCGTCTACGAGCAGTACTTC.

The chain's CDR3 is CASSLSGVTNEKLFF. CDR3 nucleotide sequence: TGCGCCAGCAGCTTGTCAGGGGTAACTAATGAAAAACTGTTTTTT. The rearrangement uses TRBV5-1 and TRBJ1-4; a weak D match, TRBD1 (6 bases). The CDR3 sequence is 15 residues long. V was cut by 1 base and J by 1 base, with 8 bases left in between. Germline assignment: CDR1 SGHRS and CDR2 YFSETQ.

Only a few counts were recorded for this clonotype. J is TRBJ2-3 and V is TRBV28; 8 nucleotides match TRBD1. V gave up 6 bases and J gave up 2 bases; unmatched junction bases: 7. The CDR3 runs 15 residues. From germline, CDR1 is MDHEN and CDR2 SYDVKM. The CDR3 reads CASRTGTGLTDTQYF. CDR3 in DNA: TGTGCCAGCAGGACCGGGACAGGCCTCACAGATACGCAGTATTTT.

In its sample, this clonotype was seen a few times. The rearrangement joins TRBV20-1 to TRBJ2-2, with 10 nucleotides matching TRBD1. Germline V gene sequence: CDR1 DFQATT, CDR2 SNEGSKA (reference sequence). The CDR3 contains 14 residues. V shed 6 bases and J 5 bases; nucleotides not matched to a gene: 6. CDR3 nucleotides: TGCAGTGCAGGGACAGGGGCCACGACCGGGGAGCTGTTTTTT. It codes for CSAGTGATTGELFF.

This chain joins TRBV18 and TRBJ2-7, with TRBD1 identical over 7 bases. The ends lost 2 bases at V and 3 bases at J; junction bases unmatched: 7. Germline CDR1 and CDR2: KGHSH and LQKENI. The CDR3 runs 15 residues. The CDR3 DNA reads TGTGCCAGCTCACCAGAGACCGGGACAGACTACGAGCAGTACTTC. As protein: CASSPETGTDYEQYF.